This TCR beta chain is from a study of cytomegalovirus exposure and HLA in healthy donors (dated by TCRdb to between 2016 and 2019). About the investigation overall: According to a later analysis, one platform produced both the roughly 110 validation repertoires and the roughly 650 repertoires of the first cohort. In addition to the first cohort of 650 to 800 subjects, a separate validation cohort of about 120 different subjects was used. The study aimed to test whether signatures of past pathogen exposure could be identified by cataloging public T cell receptors. To predict cytomegalovirus infection status, the study brought together high-throughput TCR immunosequencing, statistical association of individual TCRs with disease status, and machine learning. What the authors observed across the whole study: The classifier was reported to diagnose cytomegalovirus status with high specificity and sensitivity in both the original cohort and the validation cohort. The authors suggested that the approach could potentially be generalized to other disease states and immunological phenotypes. Most TCR sequences were seen in very few donors, while some public TCRs were found in many individuals. In the study, roughly 160 TCR beta chains were listed as associated with cytomegalovirus. Of the cluster scores, around 95% were above 0 in a later analysis, which found that TCRs clustered in the first cohort also tended to co-occur in the approximately 110 validation repertoires. The validation cohort had no HLA typing available for a later analysis, so co-occurrence within that cohort was assessed over all 120 or so repertoires. In vitro tests confirmed that three of the cytomegalovirus-associated TCR beta chains recognize cytomegalovirus antigens.

After removal of 0 bases from V and 0 bases from J, the junction retains 8 bases not matched to a gene. The germline V gene encodes CDR1 MGHRA and CDR2 YSYEKL. The CDR3 covers 17 residues, taking in both the cysteine and the phenylalanine. The only DNA kept is the CDR3, 51 bases in frame from the first base. Library preparation employed the immunoSEQ multiplex PCR assay. The study's processing was this. A statistical classification framework was built for diagnosing cytomegalovirus status from the catalog of TCR beta chain sequences. Imported from immuneACCESS, the table was reduced by TCRdb to in-frame sequences with V and J called. These copies leave out some clones; in studies compared against another copy, an unresolved V gene accounts for under half, and the cause of the remainder is not known. V, J and clone size are taken as reported in that table, and D and trimming were inferred from the DNA itself. Within this sample are about 270,000 clones, with 80% to 90% of them counted one time only. The ten largest clones take up roughly 1% of the sample.

Donors formed part of the validation cohort, which comprised about 130 subjects and was distinct from the first cohort of 690 or so subjects. As concerns this clone: The antigen it recognizes is unknown. No per-base quality is available; no much larger clone lies one base away.

The sequenced sample was PBMCs. The V and J segments used are TRBV4-1 and TRBJ2-7, and TRBD2 matches 7 of the central bases. The TCR originated in a woman between 18 and 30 years old in good health and CMV-seronegative. For the CDR3, the sequence is CASSQDTYQRDSYEQYF. In nucleotide form, the sequence is TGCGCCAGCAGCCAAGATACGTACCAGCGGGACTCCTACGAGCAGTACTTC.